The present TCR beta chain was sequenced within a study of CD8 T cells in Susac syndrome. Trimming took 0 bases from V and 3 from J, leaving 5 bases between them. The CDR3 spans 13 residues. Germline V gives CDR1 LNHDA, CDR2 SQIVND (reference sequence). Sequencing of TCR beta was undertaken in CD8+ and CD4+ T cells derived from blood. Controls matched for sex and age were healthy donors. FACS enriched CD8+ TEMRA cells, while bulk CD8+ and CD4+ were negatively isolated. Reverse transcription of 0.5 to 1 ug RNA was performed with random hexamers. TCRdb passed the immunoSEQ multiplex PCR reads through MiXCR, listing each CDR3 protein once. The repertoire holds about 100,000 distinct CDR3 sequences, with just under 95% as singletons.

The sample comprised CD8+ T cells from PBMCs. The rearrangement links TRBV19 to TRBJ2-5; no clear D. The TCR originated in a human donor in good health. The CDR3 loop reads CASSIDSEETQYF. The CDR3 DNA follows: TGTGCCAGTAGTATAGATTCAGAAGAGACCCAGTACTTC.